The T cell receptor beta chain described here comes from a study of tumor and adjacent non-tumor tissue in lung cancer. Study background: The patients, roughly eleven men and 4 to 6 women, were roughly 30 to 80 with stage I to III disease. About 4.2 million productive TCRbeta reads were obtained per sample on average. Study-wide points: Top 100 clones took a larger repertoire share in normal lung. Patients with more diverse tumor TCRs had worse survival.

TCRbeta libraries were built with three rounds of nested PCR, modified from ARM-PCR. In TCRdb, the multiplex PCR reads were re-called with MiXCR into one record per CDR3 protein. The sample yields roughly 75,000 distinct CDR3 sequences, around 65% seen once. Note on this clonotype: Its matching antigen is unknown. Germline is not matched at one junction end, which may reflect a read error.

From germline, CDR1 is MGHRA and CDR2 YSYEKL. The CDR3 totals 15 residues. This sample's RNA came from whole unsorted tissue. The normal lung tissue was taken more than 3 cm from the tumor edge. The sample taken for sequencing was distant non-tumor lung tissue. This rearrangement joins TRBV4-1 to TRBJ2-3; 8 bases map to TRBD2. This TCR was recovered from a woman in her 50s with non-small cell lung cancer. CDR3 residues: CVSNKPLAGTDTQYF. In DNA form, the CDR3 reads TGCGTCAGCAACAAACCACTAGCGGGCACAGATACGCAGTATTTT.